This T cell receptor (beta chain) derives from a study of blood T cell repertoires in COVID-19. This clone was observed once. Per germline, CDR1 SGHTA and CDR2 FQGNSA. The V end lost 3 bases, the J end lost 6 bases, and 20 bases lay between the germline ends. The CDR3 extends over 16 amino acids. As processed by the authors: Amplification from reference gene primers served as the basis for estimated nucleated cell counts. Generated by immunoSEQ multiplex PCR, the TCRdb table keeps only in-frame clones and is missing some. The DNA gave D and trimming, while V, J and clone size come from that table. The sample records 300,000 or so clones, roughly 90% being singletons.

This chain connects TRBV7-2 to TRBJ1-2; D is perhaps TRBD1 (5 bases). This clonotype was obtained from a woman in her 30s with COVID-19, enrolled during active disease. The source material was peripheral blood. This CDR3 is CASSLQGFSPSDGYTF. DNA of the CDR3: TGTGCCAGCAGCTTGCAGGGCTTCTCGCCTTCTGATGGCTACACCTTC.